What follows are 30 T cell receptor beta chains derived from one specimen sequenced in a study of blood T cells in healthy people across ages. Primers used in a second PCR of roughly 6 to 12 cycles were a sample-barcoded 5' primer and a J-beta primer mix. TCRdb called the 5' RACE reads again in MiXCR, with one record for every CDR3 protein. The data show around 700,000 distinct CDR3 sequences, approximately 25% seen once. These data are also associated with another study on T cells of mothers and their children.

The sample consisted of blood. All receptors come from a boy younger than 18 in good health.

The chain has TRBV29-1 and TRBJ2-5; 8 bases align to TRBD1. Germline CDR1 and CDR2: SQVTM and ANQGSEA. V was pared by 5 bases and J by 4 bases, with 6 bases of the junction left unmatched. The CDR3 totals 13 residues. The CDR3 here is CSVPGGYGETQYF. CDR3 nucleotide sequence: TGCAGCGTTCCAGGGGGCTATGGAGAGACCCAGTACTTC.

The J gene is TRBJ2-1, the V gene TRBV4-2, with D possibly being TRBD1 (6 bases). This CDR3 region has 15 residues. Trimming cost V 4 bases and J 12 bases, with 22 bases left between them. Per the germline V gene, CDR1 is LGHNA and CDR2 is YNFKEQ. The CDR3 DNA reads TGTGCCAGCAGCCCGGGGACACCTGAGATCATTTGGCAGTTCTTC. Amino acids: CASSPGTPEIIWQFF.

The chain carries TRBV4-3 and TRBJ2-5; TRBD1 matches 8 bases. Germline loops: CDR1 LGHNA, CDR2 YSLEER. The CDR3 totals 17 residues. J lost 0 bases, V lost 0 bases, and 6 bases had no gene match. For the CDR3, the DNA is TGCGCCAGCAGCCAAGAGGGTCCAGGGGGCTACCAAGAGACCCAGTACTTC. It translates to CASSQEGPGGYQETQYF.

The chain combines TRBV7-2 with TRBJ1-2; TRBD1 matches 9 bases. Trimming at V came to 5 bases and at J to 8 bases, leaving 12 bases not matched to a gene. From germline, CDR1 is SGHTA and CDR2 FQGNSA. CDR3 size: 15 residues. The CDR3 nucleotides read TGTGCCAGCAGCCCCGACAGGGGGTCCCGTTGGGGCTACACCTTC. Encoded protein: CASSPDRGSRWGYTF.

This chain joins TRBV7-8 and TRBJ1-1; TRBD1 matches 7 bases. Looked up from germline, CDR1 is SGHVS and CDR2 is FQNEAQ. With V trimmed by 8 bases and J by 5 bases, 14 bases remained unmatched. The CDR3 is made up of 15 amino acids. The DNA for the CDR3 is TGTGCCAGCCGGGGGGCCAGGGGGATGGGGACTGAAGCTTTCTTT. Its translation: CASRGARGMGTEAFF.

The chain uses TRBV6-5 and TRBJ1-4; D gene unclear. Trimming took 0 bases from V and 0 from J, leaving 2 bases between them. CDR1 MNHEY and CDR2 SVGAGI come from the germline V gene. The CDR3 totals 14 residues. As DNA, the CDR3 is TGTGCCAGCAGTTACTCATCAACTAATGAAAAACTGTTTTTT. It translates to CASSYSSTNEKLFF.

The chain uses TRBV21-1 and TRBJ1-6; the table calls TRBD1, which could not be checked here. TRBV21-1 has pseudogene status. The CDR3 runs to 14 residues. In DNA form, the CDR3 reads TGTGCCAGCAGCTCCGGGAACCGGGATTCACCCCTCCACTTT. The encoded protein is CASSSGNRDSPLHF.

This clonotype was counted only a few times. The chain has TRBV29-1 and TRBJ1-1; D remains ambiguous. The CDR3 is made up of 10 amino acids. V dropped 2 bases and J dropped 7 bases, with 5 bases sitting between them. CDR1 is SQVTM, CDR2 ANQGSEA, per germline. The CDR3 nucleotides read TGCAGCGTTGAACAGGTTGAAGCTTTCTTT. Its translation: CSVEQVEAFF.

This clonotype was counted between two and nine times. V is TRBV4-3 and J is TRBJ1-6; no firm D call. Germline-derived CDR1 and CDR2 are LGHNA and YSLEER. The CDR3 sequence is 13 residues long. Trimming stripped 0 bases from V and 8 bases from J, with 5 bases between. In DNA, the CDR3 is TGCGCCAGCAGCCAAGAGGATCATTCACCCCTCCACTTT. Amino acids: CASSQEDHSPLHF.

This chain joins TRBV20-1 and TRBJ2-1, with 8 bases fitting TRBD2. There are 14 residues in the CDR3. Germline-derived CDR1 and CDR2 are DFQATT and SNEGSKA (reference sequence). V lost 4 bases to trimming and J lost 7 bases; unmatched junction nucleotides: 9. The CDR3 DNA sequence: TGCAGTGCTACCTTGGCGGGAGGCGCAAATGAGCAGTTCTTC. It yields the protein CSATLAGGANEQFF.

The rearrangement joins TRBV6-1 to TRBJ2-1; 11 bases fit TRBD2. This CDR3 region has 16 residues. After removal of 6 bases from V and 5 bases from J, the junction contained 9 bases not matched to a gene. Germline V lookup: CDR1 MNHNS, CDR2 SASEGT. The CDR3 reads CASSDRLAGINNEQFF. The CDR3 DNA follows: TGTGCCAGCAGCGACCGACTAGCGGGAATTAACAATGAGCAGTTCTTC.

This chain uses TRBV5-1 with TRBJ2-3, with D possibly TRBD1 on 5 matching bases. Deletions cut 0 bases from V and 1 base from J, with 12 bases between. CDR3 length equals 16 residues. Germline loops: CDR1 SGHRS, CDR2 YFSETQ. CDR3 loop: CASSLAQGGGTDTQYF. DNA for the CDR3: TGCGCCAGCAGCTTGGCTCAGGGTGGTGGCACAGATACGCAGTATTTT.

This clonotype was picked up a small number of times. This rearrangement joins TRBV18 to TRBJ2-6; TRBD1 matches at 9 bases. Germline lookup yields CDR1 KGHSH and CDR2 LQKENI. The J segment lost 1 base and the V segment lost 3 bases, leaving 7 bases of the junction unmatched. The CDR3 runs 18 residues. The CDR3 region has the DNA TGTGCCAGCTCACCGTACACAGGGGGCGCATCTGGGGCCAACGTCCTGACTTTC. It is translated as CASSPYTGGASGANVLTF.

The V call is TRBV20-1, the J call TRBJ2-4; TRBD2 agrees at 12 bases. CDR3 length equals 16 residues. Per germline, CDR1 DFQATT and CDR2 SNEGSKA (reference sequence). V trimming: 6 bases; J trimming: 7 bases; junction bases outside the gene matches: 13. The CDR3 sequence: CSAPTSGGFLANIQYF. For the CDR3, the DNA is TGCAGTGCCCCAACTAGCGGGGGGTTTCTGGCGAACATTCAGTACTTC.

This sequence joins TRBV27 and TRBJ1-4; D not resolved. Germline CDR1 is MNHEY and CDR2 is SMNVEV (reference sequence). CDR3 length: 14 residues. The V end lost 2 bases, the J end lost 7 bases, and 11 bases lay between the germline ends. The CDR3 bases are TGTGCCAGCAGTTTAAGGTGGGCCGGTGAAAAACTGTTTTTT. Its protein product is CASSLRWAGEKLFF.

This clonotype has just a few counts. This sequence joins TRBV2 and TRBJ2-7; D unresolved. Per the germline V gene, CDR1 is SNHLY and CDR2 is FYNNEI. The V end lost 2 bases, the J end lost 4 bases, and 6 bases lay between the germline ends. The CDR3 is 12 residues long. CDR3 sequence reads: CASSERSYEQYF. The CDR3 nucleotides read TGTGCCAGCAGTGAACGGAGTTACGAGCAGTACTTC.

This clonotype was picked up a small number of times. The rearrangement links TRBV4-1 to TRBJ2-7, with 8 bases lining up with TRBD2. Trimming cost V 0 bases and J 3 bases; bases outside gene matches: 4. Germline-derived CDR1 and CDR2 are MGHRA and YSYEKL. There are 15 residues in the CDR3. This chain's CDR3 is CASSQDRREVYEQYF. The CDR3 nucleotides read TGCGCCAGCAGCCAAGATCGGCGGGAGGTCTACGAGCAGTACTTC.

The J gene is TRBJ2-3, the V gene TRBV29-1; the D is unclear. CDR1 SQVTM and CDR2 ANQGSEA come from the germline V gene. V shed 3 bases and J shed 6 bases, with 4 bases lying between them. This CDR3 region has 10 residues. This CDR3 reads CSVERDTQYF. The CDR3 region has the DNA TGCAGCGTTGAGAGGGATACGCAGTATTTT.

V and J are TRBV5-1 and TRBJ2-7; D is unclear. This CDR3 has 14 amino acids. The ends were cut back, 0 bases at V and 2 bases at J, with 9 bases in the middle. Germline CDR1 reads SGHRS; CDR2 reads YFSETQ. The CDR3 protein is CASSLAYETYEQYF. The CDR3 bases are TGCGCCAGCAGCTTGGCCTATGAGACCTACGAGCAGTACTTC. Combining the CDR3 with reference TRBV5-1 and TRBJ2-7 gives the whole variable domain KAGVTQTPRYLIKTRGQQVTLSCSPISGHRSVSWYQQTPGQGLQFLFEYFSETQRNKGNFPGRFSGRQFSNSRSEMNVSTLELGDSALYLCASSLAYETYEQYFGPGTRLTVT.

This clonotype was counted a few times. The chain employs TRBV11-2 and TRBJ2-7; 9 bases are shared with TRBD2. CDR3 length: 16 residues. V was clipped by 2 bases and J by 2 bases; unmatched bases: 7. Germline CDR1 reads SGHAT; CDR2 reads FQNNGV. CDR3 in amino acids: CASSLSPSGATYEQYF. The DNA for the CDR3 is TGTGCCAGCAGCTTATCCCCTAGCGGGGCGACCTACGAGCAGTACTTC.

This clonotype has a handful of counts. This chain joins TRBV6-5 and TRBJ2-5; tentatively, D is TRBD2 (5 bases). V was pared by 6 bases and J by 4 bases, with 15 bases between. This CDR3 has 14 amino acids. From germline, CDR1 is MNHEY and CDR2 SVGAGI. This chain's CDR3 is CASSHGIVGETQYF. The CDR3 DNA reads TGTGCCAGCAGCCACGGGATAGTTGGAGAGACCCAGTACTTC.

This rearrangement joins TRBV11-3 to TRBJ2-5, with 13 nucleotides matching TRBD2. CDR3 length: 17 residues. After removal of 5 bases from V and 2 bases from J, the junction contained 8 bases not matched to a gene. Germline V gene sequence: CDR1 SGHNT, CDR2 YENEEA. CDR3: CASSQGTSGTLQETQYF. The CDR3 coding sequence is TGTGCCAGCAGCCAAGGGACTAGCGGGACCTTACAAGAGACCCAGTACTTC.

This clonotype has just a few counts. This chain uses TRBV20-1 with TRBJ1-3; the match to TRBD1 covers 7 bases. This CDR3 has 15 residues. Germline V gene lookup returns CDR1 DFQATT and CDR2 SNEGSKA (reference sequence). With V trimmed by 0 bases and J by 4 bases, 6 bases remained unmatched. CDR3 DNA: TGCAGTGCTAGAGACTTGGGAGGGGGCGGAAACACCATATATTTT. Amino acids: CSARDLGGGGNTIYF.

The chain has TRBV7-8 and TRBJ2-7; TRBD2 aligns across 7 bases. Germline CDR1 and CDR2: SGHVS and FQNEAQ. The CDR3 has 14 residues. Trimming at V came to 1 base and at J to 6 bases, leaving 6 bases not matched to a gene. Written as DNA, the CDR3 is TGTGCCAGCAGCTTAGGTGCGGGAGTCGGCGAGCAGTACTTC. It is translated as CASSLGAGVGEQYF. The complete variable domain, with remaining parts taken from reference TRBV7-8 and TRBJ2-7, reads GAGVSQSPRYKVAKRGQDVALRCDPISGHVSLFWYQQALGQGPEFLTYFQNEAQLDKSGLPSDRFFAERPEGSVSTLKIQRTQQEDSAVYLCASSLGAGVGEQYFGPGTRLTVT.

Only a few counts were recorded for this clonotype. This rearrangement joins TRBV29-1 to TRBJ2-5; D is unresolved. V was clipped by 6 bases and J by 4 bases, with 6 bases between them. The V gene's germline CDR1 is SQVTM and CDR2 ANQGSEA. The CDR3 loop spans 10 amino acids. CDR3 DNA: TGCAGCGTGAGAGTAGAGACCCAGTACTTC. Residues: CSVRVETQYF.

The V call is TRBV7-2, the J call TRBJ1-3, with D possibly TRBD1 on 6 matching bases. The germline V and J ends were trimmed by 1 base and 4 bases, with 11 bases remaining between them. From germline, CDR1 is SGHTA and CDR2 FQGNSA. The CDR3 is 15 residues long. As DNA, the CDR3 is TGTGCCAGCAGCTTAGTAGCAGGGGTCGGAAACACCATATATTTT. It specifies CASSLVAGVGNTIYF.

Only one count was recorded for this clonotype. The chain employs TRBV7-2 and TRBJ2-7; the D gene could be TRBD1 or TRBD2 (5 bases each). The germline V gene has CDR1 SGHTA and CDR2 FQGNSA. Trimming cost V 5 bases and J 3 bases, with 14 bases left between them. This CDR3 region has 14 residues. The CDR3 bases are TGTGCCAGCAGCCCCGCGTTGAGGGGCTACGAGCAGTACTTC. It encodes CASSPALRGYEQYF. Using reference TRBV7-2 and TRBJ2-7 for the parts outside the CDR3, the full variable domain is GAGVSQSPSNKVTEKGKDVELRCDPISGHTALYWYRQSLGQGLEFLIYFQGNSAPDKSGLPSDRFSAERTGGSVSTLTIQRTQQEDSAVYLCASSPALRGYEQYFGPGTRLTVT.

This clonotype has more than one count but fewer than ten. The rearrangement uses TRBV4-3 and TRBJ2-5; no firm D call. The assigned J gene may be wrong: the sequence end matches TRBJ2-7 better. This CDR3 spans 16 amino acids. Germline V CDR1 and CDR2: LGHNA, YSLEER. Here the CDR3 DNA reads TGCGCCAGCAGCCAAGCCCGCGTCTTGCGATCCTACGAGCAGTACTTC. Its translation: CASSQARVLRSYEQYF.

The V call is TRBV20-1, the J call TRBJ2-5, with D tentatively TRBD2 (5 bases). Germline values: CDR1 DFQATT, CDR2 SNEGSKA (reference sequence). The length of the CDR3 is 16 residues. V dropped 1 base and J dropped 0 bases, with 15 bases sitting between them. CDR3 sequence: CSARVKGPGYQETQYF. The CDR3, as DNA: TGCAGTGCTAGAGTCAAAGGCCCGGGATACCAAGAGACCCAGTACTTC.

The V gene is TRBV7-2, the J gene TRBJ1-5; 9 positions match TRBD1. This CDR3 has 15 residues. Trimming removed 1 base from V and 13 bases from J; junction bases left unmatched: 11. Germline values: CDR1 SGHTA, CDR2 FQGNSA. The CDR3 DNA is TGTGCCAGCAGCTTAGGAGGAGGGACAGGGCATACACAGCATTTT. Translated: CASSLGGGTGHTQHF.